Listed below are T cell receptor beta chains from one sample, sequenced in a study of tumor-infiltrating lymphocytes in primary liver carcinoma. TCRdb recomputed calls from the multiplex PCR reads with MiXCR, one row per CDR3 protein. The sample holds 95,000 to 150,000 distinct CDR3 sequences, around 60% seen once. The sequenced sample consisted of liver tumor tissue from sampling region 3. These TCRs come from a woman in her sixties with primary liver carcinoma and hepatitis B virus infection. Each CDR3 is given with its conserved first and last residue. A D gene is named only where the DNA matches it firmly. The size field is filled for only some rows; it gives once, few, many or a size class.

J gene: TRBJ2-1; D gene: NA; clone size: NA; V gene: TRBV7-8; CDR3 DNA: TGTGCCAGCAGCTTCCCCAGGTCGGGCAATGAGCAGTTCTTC; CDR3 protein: CASSFPRSGNEQFF
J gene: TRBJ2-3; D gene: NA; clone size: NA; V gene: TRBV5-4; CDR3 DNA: TGTGCCACCAGCCGTAAGACAGTAGTTAGCACAGATACGCAGTATTTT; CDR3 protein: CATSRKTVVSTDTQYF
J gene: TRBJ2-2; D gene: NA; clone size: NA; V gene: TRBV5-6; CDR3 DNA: TGTACCAGCAGATTAAAGGGGACCTGGGAGCTGTTTTTT; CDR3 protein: CTSRLKGTWELFF
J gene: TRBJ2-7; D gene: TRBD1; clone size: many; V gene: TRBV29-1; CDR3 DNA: TGCAGCGCCGGGACAGGGAATAGCGAGCAGTACTTC; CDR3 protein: CSAGTGNSEQYF
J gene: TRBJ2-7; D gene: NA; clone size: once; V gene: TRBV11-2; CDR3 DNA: TGTACCAGTATCCCCCCTTCAGGGGCTAGCGAGCAGTACTTC; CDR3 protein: CTSIPPSGASEQYF
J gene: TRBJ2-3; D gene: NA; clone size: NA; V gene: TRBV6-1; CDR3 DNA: TGTGCCAGCAGCGTGAGCATAGATACGCAGTATTTT; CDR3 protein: CASSVSIDTQYF
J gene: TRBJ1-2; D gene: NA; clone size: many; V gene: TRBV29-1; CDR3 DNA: TGCAGCGTTGAGGGAGGAAATGATGGCTACACCTTC; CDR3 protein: CSVEGGNDGYTF
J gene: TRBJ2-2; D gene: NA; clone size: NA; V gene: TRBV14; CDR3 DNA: TGTGCCAGCAGCCTAAAACTCACAGCGAGGACCGGGGAGCTGCTTTTT; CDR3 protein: CASSLKLTARTGELLF
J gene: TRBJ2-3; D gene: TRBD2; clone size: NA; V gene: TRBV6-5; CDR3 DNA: TGTGCCATCCGTCCGAGACTAGCGGGAGCTGGGGATTTCACAGATACGCAGTATTTT; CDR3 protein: CAIRPRLAGAGDFTDTQYF
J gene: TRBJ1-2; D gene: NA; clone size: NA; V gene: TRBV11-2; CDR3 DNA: TGTACCAGCAGCTTAGAAAGCAACTATGGCTACACCTTC; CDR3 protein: CTSSLESNYGYTF
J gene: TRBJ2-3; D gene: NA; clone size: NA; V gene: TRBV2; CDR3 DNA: TGTGCCAGCAACATCCGTGGGGGCGTTTGGGCAGATACGCAGTATTTT; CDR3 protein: CASNIRGGVWADTQYF
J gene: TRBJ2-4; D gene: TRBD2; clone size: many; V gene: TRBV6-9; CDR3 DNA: TGTGCCCGAGAACTAGCGGGAGTACCCAAAAACATTCAGTACTTC; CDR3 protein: CARELAGVPKNIQYF
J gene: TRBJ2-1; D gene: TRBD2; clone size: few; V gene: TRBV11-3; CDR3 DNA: TGTGCCAGCAGCGCGACTAGCGGGGGGGTCCAGCTATTCTTC; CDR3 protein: CASSATSGGVQLFF
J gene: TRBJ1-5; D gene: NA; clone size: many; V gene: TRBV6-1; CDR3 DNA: TGTGCCAGCAGTGAAACGGGCGCTCAGCCCCAGCATTTT; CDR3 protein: CASSETGAQPQHF
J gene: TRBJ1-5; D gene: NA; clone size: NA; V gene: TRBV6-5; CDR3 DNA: TGTGCCAACAGTTACTCCACAAGTTATCAGCCTCAGCATTTT; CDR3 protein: CANSYSTSYQPQHF
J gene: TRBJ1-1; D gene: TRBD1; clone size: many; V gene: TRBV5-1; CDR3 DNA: TGCGCCAGCAGCTTGACAGGGGGTCGGGCTGAAGCTTTCTTT; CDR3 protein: CASSLTGGRAEAFF
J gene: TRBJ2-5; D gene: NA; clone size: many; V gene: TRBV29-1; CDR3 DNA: TGCAGCGTTGCGGCCGATGGGACTGGAGGGGAGACCCAGTACTTC; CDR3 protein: CSVAADGTGGETQYF
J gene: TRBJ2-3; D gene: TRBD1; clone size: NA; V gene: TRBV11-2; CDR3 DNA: TGTGCCAACGGCTTAGCCGGACAGGCGATCACAGATATGCAGTATTTT; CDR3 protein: CANGLAGQAITDMQYF
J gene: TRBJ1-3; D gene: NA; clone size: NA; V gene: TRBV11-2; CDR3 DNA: TGTGCCAGCGCTCCGGAGGCCCTTCGAAACACCATATATTTT; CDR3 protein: CASAPEALRNTIYF
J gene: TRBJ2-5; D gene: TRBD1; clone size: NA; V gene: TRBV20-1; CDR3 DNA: TGCAGTGCTCCCATCGACAGGGGGCTTCGGACCCAGTACTTC; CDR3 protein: CSAPIDRGLRTQYF
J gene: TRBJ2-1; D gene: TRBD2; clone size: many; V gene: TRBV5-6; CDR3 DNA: TGTGCCAGCAGCTTCGGACTAGTTAGGCGAAATGAGCAGTTCTTC; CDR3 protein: CASSFGLVRRNEQFF
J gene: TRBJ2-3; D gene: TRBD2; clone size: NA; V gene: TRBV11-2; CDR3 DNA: TGTGCCAGCACGACTCCTGTGCGGGAGGCAAGGGGGGAGCAGTATTTT; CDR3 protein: CASTTPVREARGEQYF
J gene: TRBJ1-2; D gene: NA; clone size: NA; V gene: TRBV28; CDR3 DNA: TGTGCCAGCAGTTTAGTCCTCATGCGAGGTTATGGCTACACCTTC; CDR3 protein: CASSLVLMRGYGYTF
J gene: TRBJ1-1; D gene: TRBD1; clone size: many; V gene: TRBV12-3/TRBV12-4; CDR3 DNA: TGTGCCAGCAGTACCCTGTCTTCAGGGGGCTCTGAAGCTTTCTTT; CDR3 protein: CASSTLSSGGSEAFF
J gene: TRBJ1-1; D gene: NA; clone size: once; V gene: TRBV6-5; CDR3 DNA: TGTGCCAGCAGTTACGGAGGACAAAACGCTGAAGCTTTCTTT; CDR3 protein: CASSYGGQNAEAFF
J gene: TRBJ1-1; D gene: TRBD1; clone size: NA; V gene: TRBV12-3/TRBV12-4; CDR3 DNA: TGCTCCAGCAGTCCCCGGACAGGGACTGAAGTTTTCTTT; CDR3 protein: CSSSPRTGTEVFF
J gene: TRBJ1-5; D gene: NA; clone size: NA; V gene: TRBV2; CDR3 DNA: TGTGCCAGCAGTGAGGGGCAGGGTTGGTATCAGCCCCAGCATTTT; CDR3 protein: CASSEGQGWYQPQHF
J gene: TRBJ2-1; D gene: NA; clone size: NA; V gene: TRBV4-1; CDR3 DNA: TGCGCCATCAGCCAAGAGACTATCGGGGATGTCAATGAGCAGTTCTTC; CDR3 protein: CAISQETIGDVNEQFF
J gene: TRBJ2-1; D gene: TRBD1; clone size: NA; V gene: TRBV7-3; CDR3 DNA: TGTGCCAGCAGCCCCCAATGGGGACAGGGGGCGGGAAATGAGCAGTTCTTC; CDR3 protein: CASSPQWGQGAGNEQFF
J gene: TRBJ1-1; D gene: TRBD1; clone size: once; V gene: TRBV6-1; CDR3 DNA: TGTGCCAGCACAAGAAAACAGGGGGCAGTGACTGAAGCTTTCTTT; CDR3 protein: CASTRKQGAVTEAFF
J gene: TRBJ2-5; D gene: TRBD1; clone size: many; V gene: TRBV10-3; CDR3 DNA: TGTGCCATCAGGGGGACAGGGGGACAAGAGACCCAGTACTTC; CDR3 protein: CAIRGTGGQETQYF
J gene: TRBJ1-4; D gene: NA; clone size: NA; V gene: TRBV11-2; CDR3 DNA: TGTGTCAGTGTCGCTGGGGCAACTAATGAAAAACTGTTTTTT; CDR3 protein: CVSVAGATNEKLFF
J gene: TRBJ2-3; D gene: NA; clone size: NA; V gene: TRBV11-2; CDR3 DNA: TGTGCCAGCAGCTCAACCCGGTTACAGGGAACAGATATGCGGTATTTT; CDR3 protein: CASSSTRLQGTDMRYF
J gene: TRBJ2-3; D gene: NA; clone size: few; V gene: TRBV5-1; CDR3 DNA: TGCGCCAGCAAACGGGACCTTCCTGGGACTGATACGCAGTATTTT; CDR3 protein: CASKRDLPGTDTQYF
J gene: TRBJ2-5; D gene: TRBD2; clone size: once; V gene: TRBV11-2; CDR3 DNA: TGTACCAGCTGCTACTCCCATGGTAGCGGGAGAGAGACCCAGTACTTC; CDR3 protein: CTSCYSHGSGRETQYF
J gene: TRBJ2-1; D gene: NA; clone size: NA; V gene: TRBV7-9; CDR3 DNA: TGTGCCAGCAGTTTAAGGTTCGAGCGCAATGAGCAGTTCTTC; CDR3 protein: CASSLRFERNEQFF
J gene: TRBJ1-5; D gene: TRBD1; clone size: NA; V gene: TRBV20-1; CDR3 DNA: TGCAGTGCTATACCGGGACAGGGCGATCAGCCCCAGCATTTT; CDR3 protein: CSAIPGQGDQPQHF
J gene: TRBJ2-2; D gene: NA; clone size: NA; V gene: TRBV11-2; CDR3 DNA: TGTGCCAGTCAAGGATATACGAACACCGGGGAGCTGTTTTTT; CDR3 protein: CASQGYTNTGELFF
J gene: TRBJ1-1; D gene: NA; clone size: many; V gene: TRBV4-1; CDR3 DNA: TGCGCCAGCAGCCCCATGACAACGATGTCTGAAGCTTTCTTT; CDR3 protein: CASSPMTTMSEAFF
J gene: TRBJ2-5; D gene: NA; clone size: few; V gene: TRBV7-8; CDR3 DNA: TGTGCCAGCAGCTCTGGTTCGGGCGGACAAGAGACCCAGTACTTC; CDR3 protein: CASSSGSGGQETQYF
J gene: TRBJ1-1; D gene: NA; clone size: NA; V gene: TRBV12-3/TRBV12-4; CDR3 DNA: TGTGCCAGCGGGAGTAGAGCAATGAACACTGAAGCTTTCTTT; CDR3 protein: CASGSRAMNTEAFF
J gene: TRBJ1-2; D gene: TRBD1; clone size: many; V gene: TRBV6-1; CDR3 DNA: TGTGCCAGCAGTGACCGTTACAGGGGTGGCTACACCTTC; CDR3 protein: CASSDRYRGGYTF
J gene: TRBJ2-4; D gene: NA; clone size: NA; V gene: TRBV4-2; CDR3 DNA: TGTGTCAGCAGCCAAGTATCTCGGACAACGAGCAATAACATTCAGTACTTC; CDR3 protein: CVSSQVSRTTSNNIQYF
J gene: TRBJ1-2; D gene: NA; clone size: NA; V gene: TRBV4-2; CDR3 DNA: TGTACCAACAGCCAAGAACAGTCCTCGAGCTATGGCTACACCTTC; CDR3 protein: CTNSQEQSSSYGYTF
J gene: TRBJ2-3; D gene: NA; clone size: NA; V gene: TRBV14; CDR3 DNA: TGTGCCAGCAGCCCAGGAGGGGCCCTCGGGGGTACGCAGTATTTT; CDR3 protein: CASSPGGALGGTQYF
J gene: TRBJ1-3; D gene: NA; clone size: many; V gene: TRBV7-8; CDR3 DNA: TGTGCCAGCAGCTCTCAGGCTGGAAACACCATATATTTT; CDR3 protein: CASSSQAGNTIYF
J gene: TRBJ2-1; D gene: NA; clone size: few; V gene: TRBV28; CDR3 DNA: TGTGCCAGCAGAGAACAGGGTCAAGCCTACGGTGAGCAGTTCTTC; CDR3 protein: CASREQGQAYGEQFF
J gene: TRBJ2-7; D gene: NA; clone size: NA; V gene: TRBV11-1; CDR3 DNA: TGTGCCAGCAGCCCTCGGATAGCAGGACTATGCAAGCAGTACTTC; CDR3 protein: CASSPRIAGLCKQYF
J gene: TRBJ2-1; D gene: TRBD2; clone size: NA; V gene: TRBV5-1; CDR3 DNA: TGCGCCAGCAGCTTGGGAGCGGGAGGGCCACTCAATGAGCAGCTCTTC; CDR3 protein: CASSLGAGGPLNEQLF
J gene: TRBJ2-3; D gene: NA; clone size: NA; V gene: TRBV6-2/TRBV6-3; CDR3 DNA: TGTGCCAGCAGTAACGCTGACGTGATTACGCAGTATTTT; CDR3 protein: CASSNADVITQYF
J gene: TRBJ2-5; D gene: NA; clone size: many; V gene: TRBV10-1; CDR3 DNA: TGCGCCAGCAGTGAGGATACTAGCTTGGAGACCCAGTACTTC; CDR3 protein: CASSEDTSLETQYF
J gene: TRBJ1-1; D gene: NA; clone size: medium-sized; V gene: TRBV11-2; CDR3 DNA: TGTGCCAGCAGCACACAGGGAGGGAACACTGAAGCTTTCTTT; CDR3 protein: CASSTQGGNTEAFF
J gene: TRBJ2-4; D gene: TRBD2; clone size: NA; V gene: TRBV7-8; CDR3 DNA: TGTGCCAGCGGCCCCCGACTAGCGCTAGCCAAAAACATTCAGTACTTC; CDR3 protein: CASGPRLALAKNIQYF
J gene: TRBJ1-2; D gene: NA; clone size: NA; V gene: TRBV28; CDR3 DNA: TGTGCCGGCAGTTTAACGGAGGGCTACTATGGCTACACCTTC; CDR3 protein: CAGSLTEGYYGYTF
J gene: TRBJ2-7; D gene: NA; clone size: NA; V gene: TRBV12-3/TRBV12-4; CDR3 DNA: TGTGCCAACACGCCACCGGGCAGGGGGGGGTCCTACGAGCAGTACTTC; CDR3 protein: CANTPPGRGGSYEQYF